This passage covers 25 T cell receptor beta chains from one sample sequenced in a study of CD8 T cells in ankylosing spondylitis. One entry per CDR3 protein, called by TCRdb with MiXCR from the 5' RACE reads. The repertoire holds 700,000 to 850,000 distinct CDR3 sequences, with about 12% as singletons. Regarding the study as a whole: Blood of patients with ankylosing spondylitis appeared to be characterized by a TCR beta motif of eight highly homologous variants.

No cognate antigen is known for these TCRs. Sequencing was done on a sample of blood, either unsorted or a sorted T cell fraction (not recorded which). These receptors all come from a male donor with ankylosing spondylitis.

This clonotype came up a few times. V and J are TRBV18 and TRBJ1-5, with a possible D match to TRBD1 (5 bases). The CDR3 contains 14 residues. V lost 2 bases and J 7 bases, leaving 12 bases between the germline ends. Germline lookup yields CDR1 KGHSH and CDR2 LQKENI. CDR3 DNA: TGTGCCAGCTCACCAGGGACCTCCTACCAGCCCCAGCATTTT. It specifies CASSPGTSYQPQHF.

The rearrangement joins TRBV5-1 to TRBJ2-7; D assignment may be TRBD1 or TRBD2 (8 bases each). Germline CDR1 reads SGHRS; CDR2 reads YFSETQ. Trimming stripped 4 bases from V and 6 bases from J, with 20 bases between. The length of the CDR3 is 15 residues. CDR3 sequence (DNA): TGCGCCAGCAGCCCGGGGGGGACAGGAGGATCCGAGCAGTACTTC. It translates to CASSPGGTGGSEQYF.

This clonotype appeared a few times. The chain joins TRBV10-3 to TRBJ2-1, with a weak D call TRBD2 (5 bases). The CDR3 spans 14 residues. Trimming removed 4 bases from V and 6 bases from J, with 13 bases in between. CDR1 ENHRY and CDR2 SYGVKD come from the germline V gene. CDR3 DNA: TGTGCCATCAGTGCTGCGGGTCTACCCAATGAGCAGTTCTTC. Protein product: CAISAAGLPNEQFF.

The V call is TRBV12-3 or TRBV12-4, the J call TRBJ1-1; possible D gene TRBD1, 5 bases. The CDR3 is made up of 15 amino acids. With 6 bases removed from V and 1 base from J, the gap between germline ends came to 15 bases. The CDR3: CASSPRGGTNTEAFF. The CDR3 coding sequence is TGTGCCAGCAGCCCCCGAGGAGGGACGAACACTGAAGCTTTCTTT.

The chain is built from TRBV7-2 and TRBJ2-5; D might be TRBD1 or TRBD2, each matching 5 bases. V was pared by 1 base and J by 3 bases, with 12 bases between. Germline assignment: CDR1 SGHTA and CDR2 FQGNSA. The CDR3 contains 15 residues. The CDR3 coding sequence is TGTGCCAGCAGCTTAGGGGCCGGGGCCGAAGAGACCCAGTACTTC. The encoded protein is CASSLGAGAEETQYF. Full variable domain (rest looked up from reference TRBV7-2 and TRBJ2-5): GAGVSQSPSNKVTEKGKDVELRCDPISGHTALYWYRQSLGQGLEFLIYFQGNSAPDKSGLPSDRFSAERTGGSVSTLTIQRTQQEDSAVYLCASSLGAGAEETQYFGPGTRLLVL.

This sequence joins TRBV5-1 and TRBJ1-1, with D perhaps matching TRBD1 (5 bases). This CDR3 contains 14 residues. Germline-derived CDR1 and CDR2 are SGHRS and YFSETQ. V dropped 3 bases and J dropped 3 bases, with 12 bases sitting between them. The CDR3 DNA reads TGCGCCAGCAGCTGGGGTGGAGGGGACACTGAAGCTTTCTTT. As protein: CASSWGGGDTEAFF.

The chain employs TRBV5-6 and TRBJ2-7; the D is unclear. Germline-derived CDR1 and CDR2 are SGHDT and YYEEEE. V was shortened by 0 bases and J by 2 bases, with 15 bases between the two germline ends. The CDR3 covers 16 residues. CDR3 sequence: CASSLALGIPAYEQYF. Written as DNA, the CDR3 is TGTGCCAGCAGCTTGGCCCTGGGCATTCCTGCCTACGAGCAGTACTTC.

This clonotype was observed at least ten times. V gene TRBV10-3 combines with J gene TRBJ1-5, with D tentatively TRBD1 (6 bases). V was cut by 10 bases and J by 0 bases, with 10 bases left in between. The CDR3 loop spans 13 amino acids. Germline CDR1 reads ENHRY; CDR2 reads SYGVKD. The CDR3 region is CASRGISNQPQHF. The CDR3, as DNA: TGTGCCAGCAGGGGAATTAGCAATCAGCCCCAGCATTTT.

This clonotype was counted many times. The chain combines TRBV20-1 with TRBJ2-3, with 7 bases fitting TRBD2. After removal of 3 bases from V and 0 bases from J, the junction contained 6 bases not matched to a gene. CDR3 length equals 15 residues. Germline V lookup: CDR1 DFQATT, CDR2 SNEGSKA (reference sequence). The CDR3 here is CSARVPSGSTDTQYF. The CDR3 DNA follows: TGCAGTGCTAGGGTACCTAGCGGAAGCACAGATACGCAGTATTTT.

This clonotype came up a few times. The chain joins TRBV7-3 to TRBJ2-1; TRBD1 aligns across 8 bases. With 2 bases clipped from V and 6 bases from J, the junction kept 6 bases outside the gene matches. Germline CDR1 SGHTA, CDR2 FQGTGA. The CDR3 spans 15 residues. CDR3 sequence: CASSLYPGQGNEQFF. As DNA, the CDR3 is TGTGCCAGCAGCTTATATCCCGGACAGGGCAATGAGCAGTTCTTC.

The chain carries TRBV5-1 and TRBJ2-3; TRBD2 matches at 10 bases. V lost 4 bases, J lost 0 bases, and 8 bases stayed unmatched. There are 17 residues in the CDR3. Germline V CDR1 and CDR2: SGHRS, YFSETQ. This chain's CDR3 is CASSRASGGLSTDTQYF. The CDR3 DNA reads as TGCGCCAGCAGCCGCGCTAGCGGGGGTCTTAGCACAGATACGCAGTATTTT. The full variable domain, its missing parts supplied by reference TRBV5-1 and TRBJ2-3, is KAGVTQTPRYLIKTRGQQVTLSCSPISGHRSVSWYQQTPGQGLQFLFEYFSETQRNKGNFPGRFSGRQFSNSRSEMNVSTLELGDSALYLCASSRASGGLSTDTQYFGPGTRLTVL.

The rearrangement joins TRBV29-1 to TRBJ1-6, with 7 nucleotides matching TRBD1. The CDR3 loop spans 14 amino acids. In germline, CDR1 is SQVTM, CDR2 ANQGSEA. V shed 7 bases and J 13 bases; nucleotides not matched to a gene: 16. The CDR3 is CSATVRGGLDPLHF. As DNA, the CDR3 is TGCAGCGCTACCGTTAGAGGGGGCCTTGACCCCCTCCACTTT.

A few counts support this clonotype. The chain is built from TRBV27 and TRBJ2-1, with 10 bases aligning to TRBD2. Unmatched junction bases numbered 12, after V lost 4 bases and J lost 6 bases. The CDR3 runs to 17 residues. Germline V gene lookup returns CDR1 MNHEY and CDR2 SMNVEV (reference sequence). DNA of the CDR3: TGTGCCAGCAGTTCCCCCCGGGGTAGCGGGAGGCGCAATGAGCAGTTCTTC. It specifies CASSSPRGSGRRNEQFF.

This clonotype has a count of ten or more. The V call is TRBV7-2, the J call TRBJ2-7; 12 bases map to TRBD2. V dropped 5 bases and J dropped 2; count of bases not matched to a gene: 4. CDR1 and CDR2 (germline): SGHTA, FQGNSA. This CDR3 comprises 15 residues. The CDR3 DNA reads as TGTGCCAGCAGCGTACTAGCGGGAGGCACCTACGAGCAGTACTTC. Translating gives CASSVLAGGTYEQYF.

The V call is TRBV24-1, the J call TRBJ1-2, with D tentatively TRBD1 (6 bases). V lost 4 bases and J lost 8, with 10 bases in between. This CDR3 comprises 12 residues. Germline-derived CDR1 and CDR2 are KGHDR and SFDVKD. DNA for the CDR3: TGTGCCACCAGTGAGGCCAGGGGAGGCTACACCTTC. Protein product: CATSEARGGYTF.

This clonotype came up a few times. CDR3 DNA: TGTGCCAGTGGCCGACAGTATAATTCACCCCTCCACTTT. Amino acid sequence: CASGRQYNSPLHF. The chain joins TRBV12-3 or TRBV12-4 to TRBJ1-6; a weak D match, TRBD1 (5 bases). V gave up 9 bases and J gave up 4 bases, with 10 bases separating them. The CDR3 has 13 residues.

This clonotype was counted at least ten times. The chain has TRBV27 and TRBJ1-2, with no clear D. Per the germline V gene, CDR1 is MNHEY and CDR2 is SMNVEV (reference sequence). The CDR3 runs 12 residues. Trimming took off 6 bases at V and 3 bases at J, with 8 bases between the two ends. Here the CDR3 reads CASRGDHYGYTF. The CDR3 DNA follows: TGTGCCAGCAGGGGAGATCACTATGGCTACACCTTC.

The J gene is TRBJ1-4, the V gene TRBV6-1, with unresolved D. The CDR3 has 14 residues. Trimming removed 6 bases at V and 2 bases at J, with 10 bases between. CDR1 and CDR2 (germline): MNHNS, SASEGT. This CDR3 reads CASRRIATNEKLFF. The CDR3 DNA follows: TGTGCCAGCAGGAGGATCGCGACTAATGAAAAACTGTTTTTT.

This clonotype was counted between two and nine times. The rearrangement uses TRBV20-1 and TRBJ1-1, with D maybe TRBD1 (6 bases). The CDR3 sequence is 13 residues long. Germline-derived CDR1 and CDR2 are DFQATT and SNEGSKA (reference sequence). Trimming took off 0 bases at V and 7 bases at J, with 12 bases between the two ends. As DNA, the CDR3 is TGCAGTGCTAGAGATGGGGTCAGGGGTGAAGCTTTCTTT. Translation: CSARDGVRGEAFF.

This clonotype was found a few times. The J gene is TRBJ1-5, the V gene TRBV12-3 or TRBV12-4; 12 bases align to TRBD1. V lost 6 bases to trimming and J lost 5 bases; unmatched junction nucleotides: 5. This CDR3 has 15 residues. CDR3 residues: CASSSGQGAHQPQHF. The CDR3, as DNA: TGTGCCAGCAGCTCGGGACAGGGGGCGCATCAGCCCCAGCATTTT.

The genes are TRBV11-1 and TRBJ2-1, with TRBD1 as a possible D gene (5 bases). Trimming took off 2 bases at V and 7 bases at J, with 9 bases between the two ends. Germline lookup yields CDR1 SGHAT and CDR2 FQDESV (reference sequence). The CDR3 extends over 13 amino acids. Written as DNA, the CDR3 is TGTGCCAGCAGCTTATGGGGCGCAAATGAGCAGTTCTTC. Its protein product is CASSLWGANEQFF. Combining the CDR3 with reference TRBV11-1 and TRBJ2-1 gives the whole variable domain EAEVAQSPRYKITEKSQAVAFWCDPISGHATLYWYRQILGQGPELLVQFQDESVVDDSQLPKDRFSAERLKGVDSTLKIQPAELGDSAMYLCASSLWGANEQFFGPGTRLTVL.

There are a few counts of this clonotype. The gene calls are TRBV20-1 and TRBJ1-1; D possibly corresponds to TRBD1 (5 bases). Germline values: CDR1 DFQATT, CDR2 SNEGSKA (reference sequence). V lost 4 bases, J lost 4 bases, and 16 bases lay in between. This CDR3 has 14 amino acids. The CDR3 region has the DNA TGCAGTGCTAAAGAGGCGGGAGACAGCACTGAAGCTTTCTTT. As protein: CSAKEAGDSTEAFF.

Ten or more counts support this clonotype. This chain uses TRBV20-1 with TRBJ2-7, with 9 bases identical to TRBD1. This CDR3 has 14 amino acids. The junction had 10 bases not matched to a gene; V was cut back by 7 bases and J by 3 bases. Germline assignment: CDR1 DFQATT and CDR2 SNEGSKA (reference sequence). CDR3 residues: CSVARDRENYEQYF. In DNA form, the CDR3 reads TGCAGTGTAGCCCGGGACAGGGAAAACTACGAGCAGTACTTC.

The J gene is TRBJ2-3, the V gene TRBV20-1; TRBD2 agrees at 14 bases. Per germline, CDR1 DFQATT and CDR2 SNEGSKA (reference sequence). The CDR3 totals 20 residues. Trimming removed 2 bases from V and 2 bases from J; junction bases left unmatched: 15. CDR3 residues: CSARRRTSGGPLCATDTQYF. For the CDR3, the DNA is TGCAGTGCTAGACGTAGGACTAGCGGGGGGCCCCTTTGCGCCACAGATACGCAGTATTTT.

This clonotype appeared a few times. The chain has TRBV12-3 or TRBV12-4 and TRBJ1-2; the match to TRBD1 covers 7 bases. The CDR3 length is 13 residues. Unmatched junction bases numbered 4, after V lost 7 bases and J lost 2 bases. The CDR3 DNA sequence: TGTGCCAGCACCCAGGGGGACAACTATGGCTACACCTTC. This encodes CASTQGDNYGYTF.